These 32 T cell receptor beta chains share one sample of origin, sequenced in a study of graft-versus-host responses after intestinal transplantation. Which antigens these TCRs recognize remains unknown. Sequencing used immunoSEQ multiplex PCR; TCRdb keeps in-frame clones, though not all of them. The sample holds more than 80,000 clones, around 90% seen once. Sample: unstimulated CD4+ T cells sorted from spleen or lymph node cells, taken before transplant. Receptors were obtained from a human donor who was the organ donor for an intestinal transplant.

With regard to this clone: This specimen includes other DNA sequences encoding the same CDR3. The chain employs TRBV14 and TRBJ2-2; 9 bases align to TRBD2. Germline V gene data show CDR1 as SGHDN and CDR2 as FVKESK. There are 16 residues in the CDR3. V lost 6 bases and J lost 5; bases outside the gene matches: 10. Here the CDR3 DNA reads TGTGCCAGCAGACAACGTAGCGGGAGAGGAACCGGGGAGCTGTTTTTT. The encoded protein is CASRQRSGRGTGELFF.

The rearrangement joins TRBV6-5 to TRBJ2-1; possibly TRBD1 for D (5 bases). V lost 4 bases and J 7 bases, leaving 14 bases between the germline ends. Germline V gives CDR1 MNHEY, CDR2 SVGAGI. The CDR3 contains 14 residues. The CDR3 DNA is TGTGCCAGCAGTTCAAGAACAGGTCGGAATGAGCAGTTCTTC. This codes for CASSSRTGRNEQFF.

Here the CDR3 reads CASSWGGNQPQHF. CDR3 DNA: TGTGCCAGCAGTTGGGGGGGCAATCAGCCCCAGCATTTT. This chain uses TRBV27 with TRBJ1-5, with TRBD1 as a possible D gene (5 bases). Germline-derived CDR1 and CDR2 are MNHEY and SMNVEV (reference sequence). Deletions cut 4 bases from V and 2 bases from J, with 6 bases between. The CDR3 contains 13 residues.

The J gene is TRBJ2-1, the V gene TRBV4-3; the D is unclear. Germline CDR1 reads LGHNA; CDR2 reads YSLEER. CDR3 length: 15 amino acids. Trimming cost V 0 bases and J 2 bases, with 8 bases left between them. CDR3 residues: CASSQDPPAYNEQFF. The CDR3 DNA follows: TGCGCCAGCAGCCAAGATCCTCCCGCCTACAATGAGCAGTTCTTC.

In its sample, this clone was seen once. The J gene is TRBJ2-7, the V gene TRBV2; 7 nucleotides align to TRBD2. V was pared by 7 bases and J by 3 bases, with 9 bases of the junction left unmatched. Germline loops: CDR1 SNHLY, CDR2 FYNNEI. The CDR3 spans 14 residues. This CDR3 reads CASKRGDGLYEQYF. As DNA, the CDR3 is TGTGCCAGCAAACGGGGGGACGGTCTCTACGAGCAGTACTTC.

This chain links TRBV7-2 with TRBJ2-7; no clear D. CDR1 SGHTA and CDR2 FQGNSA come from the germline V gene. The CDR3 totals 16 residues. The V end lost 4 bases, the J end lost 2 bases, and 18 bases lay between the germline ends. The CDR3 protein is CASSSQTRFPTYEQYF. For the CDR3, the DNA is TGTGCCAGCAGCTCCCAGACACGTTTCCCAACCTACGAGCAGTACTTC.

J is TRBJ2-7 and V is TRBV4-2, with 8 bases aligning to TRBD2. The V segment lost 0 bases and the J segment 4 bases; nucleotides outside the gene matches: 5. From germline, CDR1 is LGHNA and CDR2 YNFKEQ. The CDR3 length is 15 residues. Here the CDR3 DNA reads TGTGCCAGCAGCCAAGATCGGGAGGGGGGGTACGAGCAGTACTTC. It codes for CASSQDREGGYEQYF.

CDR3 sequence (DNA): TGTGCCACCAGCAGAGGGGCGACAGGGGCCTACGAGCAGTACTTC. Translation: CATSRGATGAYEQYF. The chain combines TRBV15 with TRBJ2-7; 8 nucleotides align to TRBD1. This CDR3 has 15 amino acids. Germline CDR1 reads LNHNV; CDR2 reads YYDKDF (reference sequence). V lost 1 base, J lost 2 bases, and 4 bases stayed unmatched.

This rearrangement joins TRBV18 to TRBJ2-1; no firm D call. Germline V CDR1 and CDR2: KGHSH, LQKENI. The CDR3 is 14 residues long. V was shortened by 0 bases and J by 2 bases, with 5 bases between the two germline ends. The CDR3 reads CASSPPGPYNEQFF. DNA for the CDR3: TGTGCCAGCTCACCACCGGGCCCCTACAATGAGCAGTTCTTC.

This chain connects TRBV19 to TRBJ1-1; D is unresolved. The CDR3 is 15 amino acids. V was trimmed by 9 bases and J by 0 bases, leaving 17 bases between them. Germline CDR1 and CDR2: LNHDA and SQIVND (reference sequence). CDR3: CASTPRRVMNTEAFF. Written as DNA, the CDR3 is TGTGCCAGCACTCCACGGAGAGTTATGAACACTGAAGCTTTCTTT.

V gene TRBV6-1 combines with J gene TRBJ2-7, with 8 bases identical to TRBD1. The CDR3 covers 14 residues. V lost 6 bases and J lost 1; bases outside the gene matches: 5. Germline V gives CDR1 MNHNS, CDR2 SASEGT. DNA for the CDR3: TGTGCCAGCAGAGACAGGGGCCCTTCCTACGAGCAGTACTTC. It specifies CASRDRGPSYEQYF.

The CDR3 DNA sequence: TGTGCCAGCAGTCGACTAGCGGGCTCCAAATCCACAGATACGCAGTATTTT. This sequence encodes CASSRLAGSKSTDTQYF. The chain employs TRBV7-9 and TRBJ2-3; 10 nucleotides match TRBD2. V was pared by 6 bases and J by 2 bases, with 11 bases of the junction left unmatched. This CDR3 contains 17 residues. From germline, CDR1 is SEHNR and CDR2 FQNEAQ (reference sequence).

The chain joins TRBV19 to TRBJ2-1; TRBD2 matches 9 bases. Trimming cost V 8 bases and J 6 bases; bases outside gene matches: 8. Looked up from germline, CDR1 is LNHDA and CDR2 is SQIVND (reference sequence). The CDR3 consists of 14 residues. Here the CDR3 reads CASRSSGMVNEQFF. The CDR3 DNA reads as TGTGCCAGTCGATCTAGCGGGATGGTCAATGAGCAGTTCTTC.

This clone was observed a single time. The V call is TRBV11-2, the J call TRBJ2-4; TRBD1 matches at 9 bases. With V trimmed by 1 base and J by 0 bases, 10 bases remained unmatched. The length of the CDR3 is 19 residues. Germline assignment: CDR1 SGHAT and CDR2 FQNNGV. CDR3 residues: CASSLVGQGTVLAKNIQYF. CDR3 bases: TGTGCCAGCAGCTTAGTAGGACAGGGGACGGTTCTAGCCAAAAACATTCAGTACTTC.

The chain is built from TRBV4-2 and TRBJ1-4, with D possibly being TRBD1 (6 bases). V lost 4 bases and J lost 1, with 16 bases in between. In germline, CDR1 is LGHNA, CDR2 YNFKEQ. The CDR3 has 17 residues. CDR3 in DNA: TGTGCCAGCAGCCCCCGAGCGGGGGGCGAAACTAATGAAAAACTGTTTTTT. Protein product: CASSPRAGGETNEKLFF.

This clone showed up just once. CDR3 sequence reads: CASSPSQARAGYTEAFF. As DNA, the CDR3 is TGTGCCAGCTCACCGTCCCAAGCCAGGGCGGGGTACACTGAAGCTTTCTTT. The chain is built from TRBV18 and TRBJ1-1; tentatively, D is TRBD1 (5 bases). The CDR3 is 17 amino acids. Germline CDR1 KGHSH, CDR2 LQKENI. Between the trimmed V and J ends, which lost 3 bases and 3 bases, there was a span of 20 bases.

The J gene is TRBJ2-2, the V gene TRBV4-3, with D perhaps matching TRBD2 (5 bases). CDR1 and CDR2 (germline): LGHNA, YSLEER. Trimming cost V 3 bases and J 6 bases, with 8 bases left between them. This CDR3 spans 13 amino acids. As DNA, the CDR3 is TGCGCCAGCAGCCACGGACTTCCCGGGGAGCTGTTTTTT. The encoded protein is CASSHGLPGELFF.

The chain is built from TRBV4-3 and TRBJ1-2; D may be TRBD1 (5 bases). The CDR3 length is 15 residues. V lost 1 base, J lost 6 bases, and 15 bases lay in between. Germline lookup yields CDR1 LGHNA and CDR2 YSLEER. The CDR3 DNA sequence: TGCGCCAGCAGCCAAGTCGGGCAGGGAAGCAATGGCTACACCTTC. This translates into CASSQVGQGSNGYTF.

The rearrangement links TRBV6-5 to TRBJ2-7; TRBD1 is a possible D gene (6 bases). V was clipped by 6 bases and J by 5 bases, with 17 bases between them. Per the germline V gene, CDR1 is MNHEY and CDR2 is SVGAGI. CDR3 size: 14 residues. The chain's CDR3 is CASSPIDRFHEQYF. The CDR3, as DNA: TGTGCCAGCAGCCCCATCGACAGGTTCCACGAGCAGTACTTC.

The chain recombines TRBV7-2 with TRBJ2-7; 10 bases map to TRBD2. J was trimmed by 3 bases and V by 5 bases; bases with no gene match: 7. The CDR3 sequence is 15 residues long. Per the germline V gene, CDR1 is SGHTA and CDR2 is FQGNSA. The CDR3 spells CASSATSGSIYEQYF. The CDR3 coding sequence is TGTGCCAGCAGCGCGACTAGCGGGTCTATCTACGAGCAGTACTTC.

The CDR3 DNA follows: TGTGCCAGCCGGCTAGCGGGGATCCCAGATACGCAGTATTTT. Its protein is CASRLAGIPDTQYF. The chain has TRBV28 and TRBJ2-3; 9 positions agree with TRBD2. CDR3 length: 14 amino acids. CDR1 is MDHEN, CDR2 SYDVKM, per germline. V lost 8 bases, J lost 4 bases, and 7 bases stayed unmatched. Variable domain in full (rest from reference TRBV28 and TRBJ2-3): DVKVTQSSRYLVKRTGEKVFLECVQDMDHENMFWYRQDPGLGLRLIYFSYDVKMKEKGDIPEGYSVSREKKERFSLILESASTNQTSMYLCASRLAGIPDTQYFGPGTRLTVL.

Comments on this clone: Its ends do not fully match the called genes, so a read error is possible. The chain combines TRBV10-3 with TRBJ2-3; 7 nucleotides line up with TRBD1. The CDR3 is 14 amino acids. Germline CDR1 and CDR2: ENHRY and SYGVKD. Here the CDR3 DNA reads TGTGCCATCAGCTTCAGGGGGATCACAAATACGCAGTATTTT. It translates to CAISFRGITNTQYF.

The J gene is TRBJ2-3, the V gene TRBV7-2; 8 bases are a match to TRBD2. Germline loops: CDR1 SGHTA, CDR2 FQGNSA. Germline trimming cut 5 bases from V and 8 bases from J; bases unmatched to any gene: 15. The CDR3 loop spans 16 amino acids. The DNA of the CDR3 is TGTGCCAGCAGCCCGAGTCCGGGACTAGTAATGGGTACGCAGTATTTT. This encodes CASSPSPGLVMGTQYF.

This clone was seen just once. This chain uses TRBV6-5 with TRBJ2-5; D is perhaps TRBD2 (7 bases). This CDR3 is built from 13 residues. Trimming took 6 bases from V and 9 from J, leaving 17 bases between them. CDR1 and CDR2 (germline): MNHEY, SVGAGI. For the CDR3, the DNA is TGTGCCAGCAGACCGTTAGGGGGGGCTCCCCAGTACTTC. The encoded protein is CASRPLGGAPQYF.

This clone was seen a single time. This chain uses TRBV5-6 with TRBJ2-3; D might be TRBD2 (6 bases). The CDR3 runs to 15 residues. Trimming left V 7 bases short and J 5 bases short, with 20 bases between. CDR1 and CDR2 (germline): SGHDT, YYEEEE. The CDR3, as DNA: TGTGCCAGCGCACTGTGGGCGGGGCGGGGAGATACGCAGTATTTT. Translated, it gives CASALWAGRGDTQYF.

V is TRBV5-1 and J is TRBJ1-4, with TRBD1 matching over 7 bases. Germline V gives CDR1 SGHRS, CDR2 YFSETQ. After removal of 7 bases from V and 5 bases from J, the junction contained 5 bases not matched to a gene. The CDR3 has 13 residues. Written as DNA, the CDR3 is TGCGCCAGCCGGGACAGTAGAAATGAAAAACTGTTTTTT. It encodes CASRDSRNEKLFF.

This rearrangement joins TRBV27 to TRBJ2-5; tentative D call: TRBD2 (5 bases). Germline CDR1 and CDR2: MNHEY and SMNVEV (reference sequence). V dropped 3 bases and J dropped 7 bases, with 15 bases sitting between them. This CDR3 contains 14 residues. CDR3 bases: TGTGCCAGCAGTTTCCGGGGATCCCCCGGGACCCAGTACTTC. Residues: CASSFRGSPGTQYF.

The chain joins TRBV12-5 to TRBJ1-1, with D maybe TRBD1 (6 bases). CDR3 size: 13 residues. The germline gives CDR1 LGHNT, CDR2 FRNRAP. V was shortened by 5 bases and J by 6 bases, with 13 bases between the two germline ends. The CDR3 sequence: CASGEQDSSEAFF. CDR3 DNA sequence: TGTGCTAGTGGTGAGCAGGACAGTTCTGAAGCTTTCTTT.

The chain links TRBV28 to TRBJ2-5; 8 positions match TRBD1. The J call may be wrong; the DNA end is better matched by TRBJ2-7. This CDR3 contains 14 residues. Germline V gene sequence: CDR1 MDHEN, CDR2 SYDVKM. The CDR3 DNA reads as TGTGCCAGCAACAGGGGGGCGAACTCCTACGAGCAGTACTTC. Its protein is CASNRGANSYEQYF.

This clone is a singleton in its sample. The gene calls are TRBV28 and TRBJ2-2; a possible D gene is TRBD1 (5 bases). Germline V lookup: CDR1 MDHEN, CDR2 SYDVKM. The CDR3 loop spans 12 amino acids. With 6 bases removed from V and 5 bases from J, the gap between germline ends came to 7 bases. This CDR3 is CASRPGTGELFF. CDR3 nucleotide sequence: TGTGCCAGCAGACCAGGGACCGGGGAGCTGTTTTTT.

The chain uses TRBV9 and TRBJ2-2, with 7 bases that match TRBD1. The junction had 9 bases not matched to a gene; V was cut back by 4 bases and J by 3 bases. This CDR3 has 16 residues. Germline V gene sequence: CDR1 SGDLS, CDR2 YYNGEE. The CDR3 reads CASSSLRDRYTGELFF. The CDR3 region has the DNA TGTGCCAGCAGCTCCCTCAGGGACAGATACACCGGGGAGCTGTTTTTT.

This sequence joins TRBV11-3 and TRBJ2-7; D perhaps matches TRBD2 (6 bases). The CDR3 runs to 15 residues. Trimming took off 5 bases at V and 5 bases at J, with 19 bases between the two ends. Per germline, CDR1 SGHNT and CDR2 YENEEA. The DNA of the CDR3 is TGTGCCAGCAGCCCCGGCGGCGGGGTCTTAAACGAGCAGTACTTC. Protein sequence: CASSPGGGVLNEQYF. The whole variable domain, filled in from reference TRBV11-3 and TRBJ2-7, reads EAGVVQSPRYKIIEKKQPVAFWCNPISGHNTLYWYLQNLGQGPELLIRYENEEAVDDSQLPKDRFSAERLKGVDSTLKIQPAELGDSAVYLCASSPGGGVLNEQYFGPGTRLTVT.